The T cell receptor (beta chain) under discussion was sequenced for a study of cytomegalovirus exposure and HLA in healthy donors. CDR1 and CDR2 (germline): WNHNN, SYGVQD (reference sequence). V trimming: 5 bases; J trimming: 5 bases; junction bases outside the gene matches: 10. This CDR3 spans 16 amino acids. This clone was observed a handful of times. Its antigen remains unknown. The study ran its PCR with 60 Vbeta and 13 Jbeta primers. Libraries were prepared by immunoSEQ multiplex PCR; TCRdb keeps only in-frame clonotypes and omits some of them. The sample records about 150,000 clones, about 73% being singletons. Study results and caveats: Researchers counted about 150 TCR beta chains as cytomegalovirus-associated.

The specimen sequenced was PBMCs. V and J are TRBV10-1 and TRBJ2-1; 9 positions agree with TRBD2. This TCR derives from a woman aged 55 to 70 in good health and CMV-seropositive. For the CDR3, the DNA is TGCGCCAGCAGTCACCCGGGACTAGCCGAGAACAATGAGCAGTTCTTC. This encodes CASSHPGLAENNEQFF.